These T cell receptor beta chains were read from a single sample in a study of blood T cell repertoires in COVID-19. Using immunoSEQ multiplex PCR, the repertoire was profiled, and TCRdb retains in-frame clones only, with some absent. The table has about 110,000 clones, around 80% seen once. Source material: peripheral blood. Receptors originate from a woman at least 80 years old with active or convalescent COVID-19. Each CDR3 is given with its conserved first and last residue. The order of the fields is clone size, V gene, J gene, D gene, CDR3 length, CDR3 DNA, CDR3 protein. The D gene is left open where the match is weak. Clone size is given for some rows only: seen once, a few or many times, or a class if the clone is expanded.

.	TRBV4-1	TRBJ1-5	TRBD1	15	TGCGCCAGCAGCCAAGGACAGGGGGAGGTTCAGCCCCAGCATTTT	CASSQGQGEVQPQHF
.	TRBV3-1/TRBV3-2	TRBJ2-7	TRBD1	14	TGTGCCAGCAGCCCAACGACAGGGGGCCACGAGCAGTACTTC	CASSPTTGGHEQYF
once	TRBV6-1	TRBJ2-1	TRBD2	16	TGTGCCAGCAGTGATATACCCGGGACTAGAAAAATGCAGCAGTTCTTC	CASSDIPGTRKMQQFF
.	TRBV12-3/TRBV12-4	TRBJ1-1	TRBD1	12	TGTGCCAGCAGTGGGACAGTACGGAGAGCTTTCTTT	CASSGTVRRAFF
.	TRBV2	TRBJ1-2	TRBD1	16	TGTGCCAGCAGTGTCTCCCGGGACAGAGCTAACTATGGCTACACCTTC	CASSVSRDRANYGYTF
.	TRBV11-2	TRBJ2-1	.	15	TGTGCCAGCAGCTTATCGGATGGGGCGGGATATGAGCAGTTCTTC	CASSLSDGAGYEQFF
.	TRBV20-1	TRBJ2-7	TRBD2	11	TGCAGTGCTGGAGCGGGAGTCGAGCAGTACTTC	CSAGAGVEQYF
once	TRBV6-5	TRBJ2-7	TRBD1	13	TGTGCCAGCAGGCACCGTACTCCGGGACAGGTCGACTTC	CASRHRTPGQVDF
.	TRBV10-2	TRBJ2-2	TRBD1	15	TGCGCCAGCAGACCCGGGACAGTGAACACCGGGGAGCTGTTTTTT	CASRPGTVNTGELFF
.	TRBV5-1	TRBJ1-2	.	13	TGCGCCAGCAGCCCCGGGACAAACTATGGCTACACCTTC	CASSPGTNYGYTF
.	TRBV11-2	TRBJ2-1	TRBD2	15	TGTGCCAGCAGCTTAGAGGGGGGGTCCTACAATGAGCAGTTCTTC	CASSLEGGSYNEQFF
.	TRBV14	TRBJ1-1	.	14	TGTGCCAGCAGCCCTCAGTCCATGAACACTGAAGCTTTCTTT	CASSPQSMNTEAFF
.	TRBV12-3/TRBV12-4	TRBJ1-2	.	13	TGTGCCAGCAGTTTAGAGACAGGCTATGGCTACACCTTC	CASSLETGYGYTF
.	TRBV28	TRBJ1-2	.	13	TGTGCCAGCAGTTTCCGAGCCCGCGGTGGCTACACCTTC	CASSFRARGGYTF
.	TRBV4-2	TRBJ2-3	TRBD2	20	TGTGCCAGCAGCCTAGCCCCGGGACTAGCGGGATCAATTAGCACAGATACGCAGTATTTT	CASSLAPGLAGSISTDTQYF
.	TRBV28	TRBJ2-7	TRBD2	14	TGTGCCAGCAGTTTAGCGGGAGTACGCTACGAGCAGTACTTC	CASSLAGVRYEQYF
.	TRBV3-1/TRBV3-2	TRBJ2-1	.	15	TGTGCCAGCAGCCAAGTACATGCCTCCTACAATGAGCAGTTCTTC	CASSQVHASYNEQFF
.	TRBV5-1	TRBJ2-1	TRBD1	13	TGCGCCAGCACTGAGGGGGCCAACAATGAGCAGTTCTTC	CASTEGANNEQFF
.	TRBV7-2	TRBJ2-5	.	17	TGTGCCAGCAGCCACCCCCGGGCAGGGGTGGGTAGGGAGACCCAGTACTTC	CASSHPRAGVGRETQYF
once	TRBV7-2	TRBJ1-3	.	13	TGTGGGGCAAAACAGGGTCCTGGAAACACCATATATTTT	CGAKQGPGNTIYF
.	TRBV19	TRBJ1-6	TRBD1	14	TGTGCCAGTAGTCCGGACAGGGTCAGTAGCTCCCTCCACTTT	CASSPDRVSSSLHF
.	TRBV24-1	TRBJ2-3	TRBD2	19	TGTGCCACCAGTGACACCGCTGCCACTAGCGGGACAAGCACAGATACGCAGTATTTT	CATSDTAATSGTSTDTQYF
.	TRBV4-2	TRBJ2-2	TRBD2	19	TGTGCCAGCAGCCAAGTCCCACCCGGGACTAGCGGGATTTCCGGGGAGCTGTTTTTT	CASSQVPPGTSGISGELFF
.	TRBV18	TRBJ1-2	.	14	TGTGCCAGCTCACCCGGCAGGGTGTTAGATGGCTACACCTTC	CASSPGRVLDGYTF
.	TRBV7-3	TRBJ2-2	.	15	TGTGCCAGCAGCTTATATGCGGGATCCGCCGGGGAGCTGTTTTTT	CASSLYAGSAGELFF
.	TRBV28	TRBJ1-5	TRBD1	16	TGTGCCAGCAGCCCAACCCCGGGACAGGGGTATGAGGTCCAGCATTTT	CASSPTPGQGYEVQHF
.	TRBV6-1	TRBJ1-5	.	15	TGTGCCAGCAGTGAGACCGGGACAAACAATCAGCCCCAGCATTTT	CASSETGTNNQPQHF
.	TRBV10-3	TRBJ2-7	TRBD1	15	TGTGCCATCACCAACCCGGGACAGGGGGCATACGAGCAGTACTTC	CAITNPGQGAYEQYF
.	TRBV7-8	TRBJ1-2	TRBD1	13	TGTGCCAGCAGCCAGGACAGGAACTATGGCTACACCTTC	CASSQDRNYGYTF
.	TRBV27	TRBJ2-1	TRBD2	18	TGTGCCAGCAGTTTAGCCCTAGGGACTAGCGGGAGCTACAATGAGCAGTTCTTC	CASSLALGTSGSYNEQFF
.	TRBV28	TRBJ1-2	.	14	TGTGCCAGCAGCCCTGGGCAGGGTCAGTCTGGCTACACCTTC	CASSPGQGQSGYTF
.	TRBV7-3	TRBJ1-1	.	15	TGTGCCAGCAGTTTAACCACGGGGGGGAAGACTGAAGCTTTCTTT	CASSLTTGGKTEAFF
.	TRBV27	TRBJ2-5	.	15	TGTGCCAGCAGTTTTTACCCTGCGTACCAAGAGACCCAGTACTTC	CASSFYPAYQETQYF
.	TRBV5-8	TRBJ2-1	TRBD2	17	TGTGCCAGCAGCTTCGAGGCGGGGGGCAGCTCCTACAATGAGCAGTTCTTC	CASSFEAGGSSYNEQFF
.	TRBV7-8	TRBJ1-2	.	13	TGTGCCAGCAGCTTTCAGGAAGTCTATGGCTACACCTTC	CASSFQEVYGYTF
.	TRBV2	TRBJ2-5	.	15	TGTGCCAGCAGTGAAGCAAGGGGTGGGCGAGAGACCCAGTACTTC	CASSEARGGRETQYF
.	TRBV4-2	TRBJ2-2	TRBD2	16	TGTGCCAGCAGCCAAGCGGCTAGCGGGAGTGGCGGGGAGCTGTTTTTT	CASSQAASGSGGELFF
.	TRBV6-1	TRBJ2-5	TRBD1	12	TGTGCCACCTCCGGACAGGGGGAGACCCAGTACTTC	CATSGQGETQYF
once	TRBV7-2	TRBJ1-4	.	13	TGTGCCAGCAGCTTAGCGGGTAGCGAAAAACTGTTTTTT	CASSLAGSEKLFF
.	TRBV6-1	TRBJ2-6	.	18	TGTGCCAGCAGTGAAAAGGCCAGGGGCCGCGCTGGGGCCAACGTCCTGACTTTC	CASSEKARGRAGANVLTF
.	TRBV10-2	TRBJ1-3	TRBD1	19	TGCGCCAGCAGTGGAGGGACAGGGGGTGAACATTACTCTGGAAACACCATATATTTT	CASSGGTGGEHYSGNTIYF
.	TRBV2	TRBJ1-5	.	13	TGTGCCAGCAGTGAGGGCAGGGATCAGCCCCAGCATTTT	CASSEGRDQPQHF
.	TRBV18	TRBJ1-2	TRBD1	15	TGTGCCAGCTCACCGGGGGGACAGGAGAACTATGGCTACACCTTC	CASSPGGQENYGYTF